A selection of T cell receptor beta chains follows, all from one sample in a study of T cell repertoires in cytomegalovirus infection. TCRdb reanalysed the reads using MiXCR and keeps one entry per CDR3 protein. The profile shows over 150,000 distinct CDR3 sequences, approximately 14% of them singletons. The sequencing sample was made of PBMCs. Receptor source: a human donor in good health (CMV status not recorded). Some clones in this sample may be carry-over from other donors' samples. CDR3s include the opening cysteine and the closing phenylalanine or tryptophan. A D gene is named only where the DNA matches it firmly. Clone size is given for some rows only: seen once, a few or many times, or a class if the clone is expanded.

v_gene	d_gene	abundance	j_gene	CDR3aa	CDR3nt
TRBV7-4	TRBD1	.	TRBJ1-5	CASGFFGTGGGQPQHF	TGTGCCAGCGGCTTTTTCGGGACAGGGGGAGGACAGCCCCAGCATTTT
TRBV4-1	.	once	TRBJ1-1	CASSRPREGTEAFF	TGCGCCAGCAGCCGCCCAAGGGAGGGGACTGAAGCTTTCTTT
TRBV6-2/TRBV6-3	.	few	TRBJ2-7	CASTRDQRGKQYF	TGTGCCAGCACCCGGGACCAACGCGGCAAGCAGTACTTC
TRBV11-2	.	many	TRBJ1-1	CASSLLGTEAFF	TGTGCCAGCAGCCTCCTGGGAACTGAAGCTTTCTTT
TRBV7-8	.	many	TRBJ2-2	CASSLGAANTGELFF	TGTGCCAGCAGCTTAGGGGCGGCGAACACCGGGGAGCTGTTTTTT
TRBV28	.	many	TRBJ2-1	CASSFKFAYNEQFF	TGTGCCAGCAGTTTCAAGTTTGCCTACAATGAGCAGTTCTTC
TRBV5-1	TRBD2	.	TRBJ2-1	CASSVGLAGADEQFF	TGCGCCAGCAGCGTGGGACTAGCGGGAGCAGATGAGCAGTTCTTC
TRBV7-2	.	many	TRBJ2-3	CASKEVADTQYF	TGTGCCAGCAAAGAGGTGGCAGATACGCAGTATTTT
TRBV12-3/TRBV12-4	TRBD1	few	TRBJ2-7	CASSHLTGGSHEQYF	TGTGCCAGCAGTCACTTGACAGGGGGGTCCCACGAGCAGTACTTC
TRBV7-2	.	many	TRBJ2-1	CASSLASTAWGNEQFF	TGTGCCAGCAGCTTAGCGTCGACCGCCTGGGGCAATGAGCAGTTCTTC
TRBV7-9	.	.	TRBJ2-1	CASSSVGLNEQFF	TGTGCCAGCAGCTCGGTGGGTTTAAATGAGCAGTTCTTC
TRBV14	TRBD2	many	TRBJ2-5	CASSRGLAGGIETQYF	TGTGCCAGCAGCCGAGGACTAGCGGGGGGCATCGAGACCCAGTACTTC
TRBV7-8	.	many	TRBJ1-2	CASSPGGIPNYGYTF	TGTGCCAGCAGCCCCGGGGGGATTCCTAACTATGGCTACACCTTC
TRBV12-3/TRBV12-4	.	few	TRBJ1-2	CASSPPGQYGYTF	TGTGCCAGCAGTCCCCCGGGCCAGTATGGCTACACCTTC
TRBV6-5	.	few	TRBJ1-6	CASSYYTGSPLHF	TGTGCCAGCAGTTATTATACGGGGTCACCCCTCCACTTT
TRBV28	.	many	TRBJ2-7	CASSSTPGLSYEQYF	TGTGCCAGCAGCTCGACCCCGGGACTCTCCTACGAGCAGTACTTC
TRBV11-2	TRBD1	.	TRBJ1-2	CASTKTGWNGYTF	TGTGCCAGCACCAAGACAGGGTGGAATGGCTACACCTTC
TRBV28	TRBD2	many	TRBJ2-1	CASRLGLAGYNEQFF	TGTGCCAGCAGGCTGGGGCTAGCGGGTTACAATGAGCAGTTCTTC
TRBV28	.	few	TRBJ2-1	CAAGRTYNEQFF	TGTGCCGCCGGCCGTACCTACAATGAGCAGTTCTTC
TRBV29-1	.	.	TRBJ2-5	CSVEEGGETQYF	TGCAGCGTTGAGGAGGGTGGGGAGACCCAGTACTTC
TRBV14	TRBD2	few	TRBJ2-5	CASSPRTSGKETQYF	TGTGCCAGCAGCCCGCGGACTAGCGGGAAAGAGACCCAGTACTTC
TRBV6-2/TRBV6-3	TRBD1	many	TRBJ2-6	CASSYTGTGYSGANVLTF	TGTGCCAGCAGTTACACCGGGACAGGGTACTCTGGGGCCAACGTCCTGACTTTC
TRBV5-4	.	.	TRBJ2-1	CASSLAGEKNEQFF	TGTGCCAGCAGCTTGGCCGGGGAAAAGAATGAGCAGTTCTTC
TRBV27	.	.	TRBJ2-7	CASSTPTRLEQYF	TGTGCCAGCAGTACCCCGACCCGGCTCGAGCAGTACTTC
TRBV19	.	few	TRBJ2-4	CASSLTPVLGGKNIQYF	TGTGCCAGTAGTCTTACCCCAGTTTTGGGAGGCAAAAACATTCAGTACTTC
TRBV28	.	many	TRBJ2-7	CASSFNRRVRSLDEQYF	TGTGCCAGCAGTTTTAATCGGCGGGTAAGGTCTTTGGACGAGCAGTACTTC
TRBV28	.	.	TRBJ1-5	CASSLTGGDWQPQHF	TGTGCCAGCAGTTTAACGGGGGGAGATTGGCAGCCCCAGCATTTT
TRBV2	.	few	TRBJ2-2	CASRQNRELFF	TGTGCCAGCAGGCAGAACAGGGAGCTGTTTTTT
TRBV24-1	TRBD1	.	TRBJ2-1	CATSDDRVNEQFF	TGTGCCACCAGTGACGACAGGGTCAATGAGCAGTTCTTC
TRBV6-2/TRBV6-3	.	.	TRBJ2-7	CASSPDDGPGQHF	TGTGCCAGCAGTCCGGACGACGGGCCTGGGCAGCACTTC
TRBV6-2/TRBV6-3	.	.	TRBJ2-3	CAGSPPAGAGTDTQYF	TGTGCCGGCAGCCCGCCCGCGGGTGCCGGCACAGATACGCAGTATTTT
TRBV11-2	.	few	TRBJ1-2	CASSPIPPAPNYGYTF	TGTGCCAGCAGCCCAATTCCCCCAGCGCCTAACTATGGCTACACCTTC
TRBV14	.	.	TRBJ2-3	CASSQDPGGYTDTQYF	TGTGCCAGCAGCCAAGACCCGGGGGGCTACACAGATACGCAGTATTTT
TRBV6-6	.	many	TRBJ2-5	CASSYSELPTQYF	TGTGCCAGCAGTTACTCGGAACTCCCCACACAGTACTTC
TRBV7-9	TRBD1	many	TRBJ1-2	CASSLTGDERNGYTF	TGTGCCAGCAGCTTAACAGGGGACGAGAGGAATGGCTACACCTTC
TRBV7-8	TRBD1	many	TRBJ1-1	CASSLVDRGEAFF	TGTGCCAGCAGCTTAGTCGACAGGGGAGAAGCTTTCTTT
TRBV14	TRBD1	.	TRBJ2-7	CASSPGTGKEQYF	TGTGCCAGCAGCCCGGGGACAGGGAAGGAGCAGTACTTC
TRBV7-2	.	.	TRBJ2-5	CASSLYREGETQYF	TGTGCCAGCAGCTTATACAGGGAAGGAGAGACCCAGTACTTC
TRBV7-3	TRBD1	few	TRBJ2-1	CASSPRTGYRQFF	TGTGCCAGCAGCCCCCGGACAGGGTATAGGCAGTTCTTC
TRBV28	.	.	TRBJ2-7	CASSITVEQYF	TGTGCCAGCAGTATAACGGTCGAGCAGTACTTC
TRBV15	.	.	TRBJ1-5	CATSRGGGPDQPQHF	TGTGCCACCAGCAGAGGCGGGGGGCCGGATCAGCCCCAGCATTTT
TRBV29-1	TRBD1	few	TRBJ2-5	CSVEDRGRQVRLETQYF	TGCAGCGTTGAAGACAGGGGGAGACAGGTTAGATTAGAGACCCAGTACTTC
TRBV28	.	many	TRBJ1-4	CASIEGFTTNEKLFF	TGTGCCAGCATCGAGGGGTTCACAACTAATGAAAAACTGTTTTTT
TRBV12-3/TRBV12-4	.	few	TRBJ1-1	CASSSTGYGTEAFF	TGTGCCAGCAGTTCCACAGGTTATGGCACTGAAGCTTTCTTT
TRBV29-1	TRBD2	.	TRBJ2-7	CSVEDGLAGVDEQYF	TGCAGCGTTGAAGATGGGCTAGCGGGAGTAGACGAGCAGTACTTC
TRBV7-3	.	many	TRBJ1-2	CASSSRRGILEHGYTF	TGTGCCAGCAGCTCACGGAGGGGGATCCTGGAGCATGGCTACACCTTC